Listed below are T cell receptor beta chains from one sample, sequenced in a study of molecular identifiers for immune sequencing clone quantification. TCRdb redid the calling of the PCR reads with MiXCR, one entry per CDR3 protein. The repertoire holds approximately 550,000 distinct CDR3 sequences, with around a fifth as singletons. Sequencing was carried out using naive CD8+ T cells from blood, with Jurkat cell RNA spiked in. These receptors were obtained from a human donor in good health. Some libraries in this study had Jurkat cell RNA spiked in. CDR3s include the opening cysteine and the closing phenylalanine or tryptophan. Each record gives: D gene, J gene, V gene, CDR3 protein. A D gene is named only where the DNA matches it firmly.

>TRBD1|TRBJ2-7|TRBV4-1
CASRTADRGSYGQYF
>TRBD2|TRBJ2-7|TRBV2
CASYAEREGRFEQYF
>TRBD2|TRBJ2-6|TRBV4-3
CASSQDRGLSGANVLTF
>TRBD1|TRBJ2-3|TRBV20-1
CSAFPLGTGATDTQYF
>TRBD1|TRBJ1-2|TRBV4-1
CASSQDRGQEANYGYTF
>NA|TRBJ2-2|TRBV19
CASHTNTGELFF
>NA|TRBJ1-1|TRBV9
CASSDSFNTEAFF
>TRBD1|TRBJ1-3|TRBV2
CASKTGAASGNTIYF
>NA|TRBJ2-1|TRBV6-5
CASSYRGNNNEQFF
>NA|TRBJ1-2|TRBV5-6
CASSLAGGRGADGYTF
>TRBD2|TRBJ2-7|TRBV7-2
CASSLNSGSPGEQYF
>NA|TRBJ1-1|TRBV9
CASSGADLMNTEAFF
>NA|TRBJ1-2|TRBV20-1
CSAARSYGYTF
>NA|TRBJ2-3|TRBV21-1
CASSPRDRRSTDTQYF
>TRBD1|TRBJ2-7|TRBV7-6
CASSPRDRTLHEQYF
>NA|TRBJ2-7|TRBV27
CASRGLGGEQYF
>TRBD1|TRBJ2-7|TRBV29-1
CSVEFDREYEQYF
>NA|TRBJ1-1|TRBV5-1
CASSLDGGFTEAFF
>TRBD1|TRBJ2-1|TRBV29-1
CSAESTGVGNNEQFF
>TRBD2|TRBJ2-3|TRBV24-1
CATSSTSGRGGTDTQYF
>NA|TRBJ1-6|TRBV3-1
CASSQVVPINSPLHF
>NA|TRBJ2-3|TRBV4-1
CASSQDGWEVGERF
>NA|TRBJ1-1|TRBV6-5
CASSYIWSTEAFF
>NA|TRBJ1-1|TRBV12-3/TRBV12-4
CASSFWDLDTEAFF
>NA|TRBJ2-7|TRBV12-3/TRBV12-4
CASSGALAVSSYEQYF
>NA|TRBJ1-3|TRBV27
CASRGRLSGNTIYF
>NA|TRBJ2-1|TRBV15
CATSRDPTNEQFF
>NA|TRBJ2-5|TRBV5-1
CASSLGVGGLETQYF
>TRBD2|TRBJ2-1|TRBV11-2
CASSPGTNYNEQFF
>NA|TRBJ2-3|TRBV3-2
CASSQPLGTQYF
>NA|TRBJ2-2|TRBV12-3/TRBV12-4
CASRAPMNTGELFF
>NA|TRBJ2-1|TRBV7-9
CASSLGPITHNEQFF
>NA|TRBJ2-3|TRBV7-9
CASSSNEGLPNCTDTQYF
>NA|TRBJ2-7|TRBV5-4
CASSSNREGSYEQYF
>TRBD1|TRBJ2-7|TRBV7-9
CASSLLFGTENYEQYF
>TRBD1|TRBJ1-2|TRBV29-1
CSVVRTGGYGYTF
>TRBD1|TRBJ2-7|TRBV7-9
CASSNPGQGLEQYF
>NA|TRBJ1-2|TRBV12-5
CASGWGRGGEDGYTF
>NA|TRBJ2-5|TRBV7-9
CASGFPGTRYQETQYF
>NA|TRBJ1-5|TRBV27
CASSLIGAGNQPQHF
>NA|TRBJ2-3|TRBV28
CASSRGSDTQYF
>NA|TRBJ2-5|TRBV12-5
CASGLVPTPERGETQYF
>NA|TRBJ1-5|TRBV19
CASTLGSRGGQPQHF